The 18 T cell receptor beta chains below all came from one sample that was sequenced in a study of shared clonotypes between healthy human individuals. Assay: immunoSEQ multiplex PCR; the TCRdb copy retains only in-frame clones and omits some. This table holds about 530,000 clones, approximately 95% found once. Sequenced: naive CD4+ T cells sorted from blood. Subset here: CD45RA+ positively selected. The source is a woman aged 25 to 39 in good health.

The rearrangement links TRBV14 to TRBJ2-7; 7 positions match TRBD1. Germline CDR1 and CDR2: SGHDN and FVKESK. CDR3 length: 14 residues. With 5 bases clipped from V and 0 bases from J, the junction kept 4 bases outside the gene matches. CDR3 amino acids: CASSKGQASYEQYF. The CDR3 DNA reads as TGTGCCAGCAGCAAAGGACAGGCCTCCTACGAGCAGTACTTC.

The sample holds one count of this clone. CDR3 loop: CASSLTLIGGSPHEQYF. CDR3 coding DNA: TGTGCCAGCAGCTTAACGTTAATTGGCGGGAGCCCCCACGAGCAGTACTTC. The V and J genes are TRBV7-3 and TRBJ2-7, with TRBD2 identical over 7 bases. Germline CDR1 and CDR2: SGHTA and FQGTGA. V lost 0 bases and J lost 5; bases outside the gene matches: 13. The CDR3 runs 17 residues.

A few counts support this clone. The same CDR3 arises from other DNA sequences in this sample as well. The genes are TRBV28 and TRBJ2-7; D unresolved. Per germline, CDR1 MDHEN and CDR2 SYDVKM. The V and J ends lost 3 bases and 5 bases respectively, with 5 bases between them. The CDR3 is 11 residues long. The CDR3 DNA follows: TGTGCCAGCAGTTTGGGTGACGAGCAGTACTTC. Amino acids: CASSLGDEQYF.

The CDR3 DNA sequence: TGTGCCAGCAGTTTTTACTCCCGAATGAGAAATGAGCAGTTCTTC. This encodes CASSFYSRMRNEQFF. This chain joins TRBV27 and TRBJ2-1; D uncertain. The CDR3 covers 15 residues. The V gene lost 3 bases and the J gene lost 7 bases, with 16 bases spanning the gap. Looked up from germline, CDR1 is MNHEY and CDR2 is SMNVEV (reference sequence).

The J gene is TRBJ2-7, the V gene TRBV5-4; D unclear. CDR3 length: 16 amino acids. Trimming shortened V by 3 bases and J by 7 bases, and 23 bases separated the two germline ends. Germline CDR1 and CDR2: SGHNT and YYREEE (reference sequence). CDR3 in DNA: TGTGCCAGCAGCTCTTCCAGGCTAGTAGGGATTAGGGAGCAGTACTTC. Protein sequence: CASSSSRLVGIREQYF.

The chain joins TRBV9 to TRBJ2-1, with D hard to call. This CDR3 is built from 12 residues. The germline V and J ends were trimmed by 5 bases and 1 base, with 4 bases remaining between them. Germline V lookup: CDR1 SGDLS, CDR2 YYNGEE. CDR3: CASRGSYNEQFF. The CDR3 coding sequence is TGTGCCAGCAGAGGGTCCTACAATGAGCAGTTCTTC.

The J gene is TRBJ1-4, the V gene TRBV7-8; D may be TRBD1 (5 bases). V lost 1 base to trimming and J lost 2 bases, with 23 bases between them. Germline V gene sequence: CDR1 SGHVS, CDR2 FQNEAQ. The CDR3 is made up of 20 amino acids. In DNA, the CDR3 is TGTGCCAGCAGCTTAGTTGCGTTGGGGCGGAGAACCAGTACTAATGAAAAACTGTTTTTT. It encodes CASSLVALGRRTSTNEKLFF. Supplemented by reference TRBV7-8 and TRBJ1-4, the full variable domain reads GAGVSQSPRYKVAKRGQDVALRCDPISGHVSLFWYQQALGQGPEFLTYFQNEAQLDKSGLPSDRFFAERPEGSVSTLKIQRTQQEDSAVYLCASSLVALGRRTSTNEKLFFGSGTQLSVL.

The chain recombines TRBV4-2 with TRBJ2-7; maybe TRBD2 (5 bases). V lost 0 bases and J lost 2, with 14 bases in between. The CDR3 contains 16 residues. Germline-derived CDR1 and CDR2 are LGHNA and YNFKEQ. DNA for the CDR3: TGTGCCAGCAGCCAAGATGCGTCCGGGGTCCCCTACGAGCAGTACTTC. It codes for CASSQDASGVPYEQYF.

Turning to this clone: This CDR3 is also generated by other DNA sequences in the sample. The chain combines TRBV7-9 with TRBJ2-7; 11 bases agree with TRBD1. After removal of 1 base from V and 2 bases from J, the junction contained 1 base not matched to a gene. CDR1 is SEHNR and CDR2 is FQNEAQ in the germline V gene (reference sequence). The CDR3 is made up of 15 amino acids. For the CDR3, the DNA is TGTGCCAGCAGCTTAGGGGGACAGGGGGCCTACGAGCAGTACTTC. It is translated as CASSLGGQGAYEQYF.

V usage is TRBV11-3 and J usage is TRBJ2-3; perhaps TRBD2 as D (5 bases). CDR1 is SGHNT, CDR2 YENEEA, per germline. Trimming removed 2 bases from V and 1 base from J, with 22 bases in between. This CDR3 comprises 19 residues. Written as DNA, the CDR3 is TGTGCCAGCAGCTTAAATCTGCAATCGGCTAGCCCACGCACAGATACGCAGTATTTT. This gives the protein CASSLNLQSASPRTDTQYF.

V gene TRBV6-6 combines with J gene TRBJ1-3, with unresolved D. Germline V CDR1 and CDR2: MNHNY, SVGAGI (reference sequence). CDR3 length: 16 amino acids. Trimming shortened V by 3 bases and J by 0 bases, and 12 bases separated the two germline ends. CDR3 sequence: CASSYFWESSGNTIYF. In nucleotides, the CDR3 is TGTGCCAGCAGTTATTTCTGGGAGAGCTCTGGAAACACCATATATTTT.

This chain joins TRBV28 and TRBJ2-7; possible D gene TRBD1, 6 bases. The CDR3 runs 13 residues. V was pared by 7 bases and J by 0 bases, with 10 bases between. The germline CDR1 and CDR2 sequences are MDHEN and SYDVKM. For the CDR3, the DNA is TGTGCCAGCAATTGGGGGCTCTCCTACGAGCAGTACTTC. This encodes CASNWGLSYEQYF. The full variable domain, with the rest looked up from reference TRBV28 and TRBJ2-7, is DVKVTQSSRYLVKRTGEKVFLECVQDMDHENMFWYRQDPGLGLRLIYFSYDVKMKEKGDIPEGYSVSREKKERFSLILESASTNQTSMYLCASNWGLSYEQYFGPGTRLTVT.

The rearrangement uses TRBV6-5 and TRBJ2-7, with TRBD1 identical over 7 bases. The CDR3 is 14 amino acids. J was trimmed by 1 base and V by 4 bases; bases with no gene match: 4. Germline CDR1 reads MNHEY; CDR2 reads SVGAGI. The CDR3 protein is CASSSPGQSYEQYF. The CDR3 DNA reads TGTGCCAGCAGTTCCCCGGGACAGTCCTACGAGCAGTACTTC.

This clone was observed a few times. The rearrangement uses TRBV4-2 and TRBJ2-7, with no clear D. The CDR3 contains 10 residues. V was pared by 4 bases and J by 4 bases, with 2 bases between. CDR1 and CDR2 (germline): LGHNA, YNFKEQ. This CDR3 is CASSRYEQYF. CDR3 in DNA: TGTGCCAGCAGCCGGTACGAGCAGTACTTC.

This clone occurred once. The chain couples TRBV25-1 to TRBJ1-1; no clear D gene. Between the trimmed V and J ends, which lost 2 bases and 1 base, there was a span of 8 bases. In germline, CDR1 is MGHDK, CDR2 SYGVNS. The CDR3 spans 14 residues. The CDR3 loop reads CASSEDVANTEAFF. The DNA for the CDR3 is TGTGCCAGCAGTGAAGATGTGGCGAACACTGAAGCTTTCTTT.

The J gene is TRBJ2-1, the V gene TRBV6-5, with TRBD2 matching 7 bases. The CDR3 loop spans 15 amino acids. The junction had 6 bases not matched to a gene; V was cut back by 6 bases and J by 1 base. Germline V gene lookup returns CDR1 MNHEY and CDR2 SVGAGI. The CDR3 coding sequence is TGTGCCAGCAGCCCTAGCGGAGCATCCTACAATGAGCAGTTCTTC. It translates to CASSPSGASYNEQFF.

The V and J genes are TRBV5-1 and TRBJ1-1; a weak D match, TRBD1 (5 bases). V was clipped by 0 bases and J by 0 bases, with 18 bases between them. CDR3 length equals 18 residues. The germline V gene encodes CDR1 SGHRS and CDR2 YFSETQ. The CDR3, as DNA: TGCGCCAGCAGCTTGGCGCCAACCGGGACGGCTATGAACACTGAAGCTTTCTTT. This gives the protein CASSLAPTGTAMNTEAFF. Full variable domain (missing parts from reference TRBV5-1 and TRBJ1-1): KAGVTQTPRYLIKTRGQQVTLSCSPISGHRSVSWYQQTPGQGLQFLFEYFSETQRNKGNFPGRFSGRQFSNSRSEMNVSTLELGDSALYLCASSLAPTGTAMNTEAFFGQGTRLTVV.

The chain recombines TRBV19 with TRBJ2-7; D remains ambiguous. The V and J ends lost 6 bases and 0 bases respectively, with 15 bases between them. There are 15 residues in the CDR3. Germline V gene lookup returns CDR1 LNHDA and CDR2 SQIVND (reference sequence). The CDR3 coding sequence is TGTGCCAGTAGCCAGGATTCACGGTTCTCCTACGAGCAGTACTTC. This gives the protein CASSQDSRFSYEQYF.